The clone carrying this T cell receptor beta chain was detected many times. J gave up 0 bases and V 5 bases, and 4 bases lay outside the gene matches. The germline gives CDR1 SGHVS, CDR2 FNYEAQ. The CDR3 has 14 residues. The source of the sample is a study of early T cells in non-severe SARS-CoV-2 infection. Turning to the study itself: Unpaired chains resulted from sequencing bulk RNA of unsorted whole blood.

TCRdb fed the 5' RACE reads into MiXCR, producing one record per CDR3 protein. The table includes around 66,000 distinct CDR3 sequences, roughly 5.7% detected once. The TCR was taken from an adult who was a healthcare worker with PCR-confirmed SARS-CoV-2 infection or an uninfected control (not recorded which). The V call is TRBV7-6, the J call TRBJ2-7; 7 bases fit TRBD1. Sequencing used whole blood, obtained at baseline. In nucleotides, the CDR3 is TGTGCCAGCAGCCCACAGGGGCTCTCCTACGAGCAGTACTTC. It is translated as CASSPQGLSYEQYF.